These 2 T cell receptor beta chains came from one sample sequenced in a study of blood T cells in healthy people across ages. The second PCR ran about 7 to 12 cycles with a sample-barcoded 5' primer and J-beta primers. TCRdb redid the calling of the 5' RACE reads with MiXCR, one entry per CDR3 protein. Among 780,000 or so distinct CDR3 sequences listed, about 61% were seen once. Sequencing used blood. These receptor sequences come from a middle-aged man in good health.

V usage is TRBV6-5 and J usage is TRBJ2-5; 11 nucleotides line up with TRBD1. The J call is doubtful: the DNA matches TRBJ2-7 better. This CDR3 is 19 amino acids long. Germline values: CDR1 MNHEY, CDR2 SVGAGI. CDR3: CASSYSTPTSGTGGYEQYF. The CDR3 nucleotides are TGTGCCAGCAGTTACTCGACCCCGACGAGCGGGACAGGGGGGTACGAGCAGTACTTC.

This clonotype was recorded only once. The gene calls are TRBV12-3 or TRBV12-4 and TRBJ2-1; possibly TRBD1 for D (6 bases). CDR3 length: 15 residues. The V end lost 7 bases, the J end lost 6 bases, and 19 bases lay between the germline ends. The CDR3 protein is CASTRIPQGSNEQFF. Here the CDR3 DNA reads TGTGCCAGCACTCGCATCCCACAGGGAAGCAATGAGCAGTTCTTC.